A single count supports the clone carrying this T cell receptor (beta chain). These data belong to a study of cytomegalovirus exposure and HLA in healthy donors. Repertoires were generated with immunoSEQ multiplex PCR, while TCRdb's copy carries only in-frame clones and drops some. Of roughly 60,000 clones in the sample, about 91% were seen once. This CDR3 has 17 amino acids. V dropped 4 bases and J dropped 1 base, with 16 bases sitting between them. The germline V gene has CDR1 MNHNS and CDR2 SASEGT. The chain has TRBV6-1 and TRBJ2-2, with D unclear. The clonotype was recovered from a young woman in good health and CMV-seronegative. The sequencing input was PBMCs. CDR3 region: CASSAAVQSQNTGELFF. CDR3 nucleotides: TGTGCCAGCAGTGCCGCGGTCCAATCCCAGAACACCGGGGAGCTGTTTTTT.